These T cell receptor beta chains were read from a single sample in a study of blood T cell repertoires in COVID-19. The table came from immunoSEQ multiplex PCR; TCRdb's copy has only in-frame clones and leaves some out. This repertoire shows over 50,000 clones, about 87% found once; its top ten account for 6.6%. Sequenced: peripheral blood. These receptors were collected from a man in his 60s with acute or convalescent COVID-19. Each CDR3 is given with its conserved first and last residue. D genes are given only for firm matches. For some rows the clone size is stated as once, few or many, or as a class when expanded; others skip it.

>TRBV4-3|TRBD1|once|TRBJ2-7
CASSPGQGLYEQYF
TGCGCCAGCAGCCCCGGACAGGGGCTGTACGAGCAGTACTTC
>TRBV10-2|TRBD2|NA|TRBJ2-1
CASQASGGYPDNEQFF
TGCGCCAGCCAGGCTAGCGGGGGGTACCCCGACAATGAGCAGTTCTTC
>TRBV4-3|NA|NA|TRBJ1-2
CASSQDRGGTYGYTF
TGCGCCAGCAGCCAAGATCGGGGAGGAACCTATGGCTACACCTTC
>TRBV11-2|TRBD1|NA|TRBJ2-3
CASSPKGGLTQYF
TGTGCCAGCAGCCCTAAAGGGGGCCTTACGCAGTATTTT
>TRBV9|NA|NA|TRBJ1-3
CASSVSGTRGNTIYF
TGTGCCAGCAGCGTCTCCGGGACACGGGGAAACACCATATATTTT
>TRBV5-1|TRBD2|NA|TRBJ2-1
CASSLGLAGGYNEQFF
TGCGCCAGCAGCTTGGGGCTAGCGGGGGGCTACAATGAGCAGTTCTTC
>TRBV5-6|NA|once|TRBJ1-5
CASSLAPVDQPQHF
TGTGCCAGCAGCCTCGCTCCAGTGGATCAGCCCCAGCATTTT
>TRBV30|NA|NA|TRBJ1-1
CAWSAQAGTEAFF
TGTGCCTGGAGTGCCCAGGCTGGCACTGAAGCTTTCTTT
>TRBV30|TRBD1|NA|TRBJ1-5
CAWSATGGGNQPQHF
TGTGCCTGGAGTGCTACAGGGGGCGGCAATCAGCCCCAGCATTTT
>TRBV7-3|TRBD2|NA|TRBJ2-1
CASSPGLAGLREQFF
TGTGCCAGCAGCCCGGGACTAGCGGGGCTTAGGGAGCAGTTCTTC
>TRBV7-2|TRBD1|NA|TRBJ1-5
CASRPTGGNQPQHF
TGTGCCAGCAGGCCAACAGGGGGGAATCAGCCCCAGCATTTT
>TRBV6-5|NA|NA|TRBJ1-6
CASRFPLRDNSPLHF
TGTGCCAGCAGGTTCCCGCTGAGGGATAATTCACCCCTCCACTTT
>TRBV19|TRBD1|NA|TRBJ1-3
CASNRDSKWGAGNTIYF
TGTGCCAGCAACCGGGACAGCAAATGGGGAGCCGGAAACACCATATATTTT
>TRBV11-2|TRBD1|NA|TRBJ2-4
CASSLGQGYPKNIQYF
TGTGCCAGCAGCTTGGGACAGGGATATCCCAAAAACATTCAGTACTTC
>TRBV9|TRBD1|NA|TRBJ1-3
CASSAQGRRGGNTIYF
TGTGCCAGCAGCGCACAGGGGCGACGGGGGGGAAACACCATATATTTT
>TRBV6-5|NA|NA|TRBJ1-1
CASSSPGGVTREAFF
TGTGCCAGCAGTTCACCCGGCGGGGTAACTAGGGAAGCTTTCTTT
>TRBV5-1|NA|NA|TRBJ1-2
CASSLRGNYGYTF
TGCGCCAGCAGCTTGCGGGGTAACTATGGCTACACCTTC
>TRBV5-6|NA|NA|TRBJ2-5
CASSLASTGSFQETQYF
TGTGCCAGCAGCTTGGCTTCGACCGGGAGCTTCCAAGAGACCCAGTACTTC
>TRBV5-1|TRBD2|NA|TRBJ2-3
CASSLGPASGGTDTQYF
TGCGCCAGCAGCTTGGGCCCGGCTAGCGGGGGCACAGATACGCAGTATTTT
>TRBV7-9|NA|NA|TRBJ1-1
CASSSLRINTEAFF
TGTGCCAGCAGCTCCTTGCGGATCAACACTGAAGCTTTCTTT
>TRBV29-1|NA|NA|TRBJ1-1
CSVQRDTGKLRNTEAFF
TGCAGCGTTCAACGGGACACAGGGAAATTAAGGAACACTGAAGCTTTCTTT
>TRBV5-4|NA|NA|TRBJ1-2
CASSFFRLEGNYGYTF
TGTGCCAGCAGCTTCTTTCGGTTGGAGGGGAACTATGGCTACACCTTC
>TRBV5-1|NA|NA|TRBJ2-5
CASSSLGAETQYF
TGCGCCAGCAGCTCGCTTGGGGCCGAGACCCAGTACTTC
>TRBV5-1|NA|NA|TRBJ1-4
CASSLEGRGDPIEKLFF
TGCGCCAGCAGCCTAGAAGGGCGGGGGGATCCCATTGAAAAACTGTTTTTT
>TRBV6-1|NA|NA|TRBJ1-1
CASSDQGSMNTEAFF
TGTGCCAGCAGTGACCAGGGTTCCATGAACACTGAAGCTTTCTTT
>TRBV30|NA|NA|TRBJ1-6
CAWREGGYSPLHF
TGTGCCTGGCGAGAGGGGGGGTACTCACCCCTCCACTTT
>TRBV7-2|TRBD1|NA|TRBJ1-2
CASSLAQGALYGYTF
TGTGCCAGCAGCTTAGCACAGGGGGCTTTGTATGGCTACACCTTC
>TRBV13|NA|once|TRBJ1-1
CASSPSAGNTEAFF
TGTGCCAGCAGCCCGTCTGCAGGGAACACTGAAGCTTTCTTT